A single sample is the source of the 17 T cell receptor beta chains below, sequenced in a study of cytotoxic CD8 clonotypes in ibrutinib-treated CLL. Only in-frame clones appear in the TCRdb table, and some are missing; sequencing was by immunoSEQ multiplex PCR. The data hold 200,000 or so clones, with approximately 70% observed a single time. The input for sequencing was PBMCs, taken after 12 months of ibrutinib treatment. The receptors come from a human donor with chronic lymphocytic leukemia.

This clone was detected only once. This chain joins TRBV30 and TRBJ1-3; no clear D gene. The CDR3 loop spans 13 amino acids. V was clipped by 0 bases and J by 4 bases, with 7 bases between them. CDR1 is GTSNPN and CDR2 is SVGIG in the germline V gene (reference sequence). CDR3 DNA sequence: TGTGCCTGGAGTGTCATCGAGGGAAACACCATATATTTT. Translating it yields CAWSVIEGNTIYF.

The chain joins TRBV5-1 to TRBJ1-6; D not certain. The CDR3 is made up of 15 amino acids. The germline V gene encodes CDR1 SGHRS and CDR2 YFSETQ. V shed 1 base and J shed 6 bases, with 11 bases lying between them. The DNA for the CDR3 is TGCGCCAGCAGCTTGTTGGGAGGGCTTAATTCACCCCTCCACTTT. Translating it yields CASSLLGGLNSPLHF. The entire variable domain, with the rest obtained from reference TRBV5-1 and TRBJ1-6, is as follows: KAGVTQTPRYLIKTRGQQVTLSCSPISGHRSVSWYQQTPGQGLQFLFEYFSETQRNKGNFPGRFSGRQFSNSRSEMNVSTLELGDSALYLCASSLLGGLNSPLHFGNGTRLTVT.

The chain carries TRBV6-5 and TRBJ2-2; D possibly corresponds to TRBD2 (5 bases). This CDR3 contains 13 residues. Germline CDR1 MNHEY, CDR2 SVGAGI. Between the trimmed V and J ends, which lost 9 bases and 4 bases, there was a span of 12 bases. CDR3 protein: CASGSSSTGELFF. The CDR3 region has the DNA TGTGCCAGTGGGAGTTCGAGCACCGGGGAGCTGTTTTTT.

V is TRBV25-1 and J is TRBJ1-2; D perhaps matches TRBD1 (5 bases). V was clipped by 7 bases and J by 8 bases, with 11 bases between them. CDR1 is MGHDK and CDR2 is SYGVNS in the germline V gene. There are 11 residues in the CDR3. The chain's CDR3 is CASTGPRGYTF. DNA for the CDR3: TGTGCCAGCACGGGACCGAGAGGCTACACCTTC.

This clone was seen a handful of times. In the same sample, other DNA sequences code for this CDR3. J is TRBJ1-2 and V is TRBV30; D not certain. V dropped 0 bases and J dropped 2 bases, with 7 bases sitting between them. The CDR3 has 13 amino acids. The germline V gene encodes CDR1 GTSNPN and CDR2 SVGIG (reference sequence). The CDR3 region is CAWSVDGNYGYTF. The CDR3 DNA sequence: TGTGCCTGGAGTGTGGACGGGAACTATGGCTACACCTTC.

V and J are TRBV7-2 and TRBJ2-3, with 7 nucleotides matching TRBD2. Germline CDR1 and CDR2: SGHTA and FQGNSA. The junction had 4 bases not matched to a gene; V was cut back by 6 bases and J by 4 bases. This CDR3 spans 13 amino acids. The CDR3 bases are TGTGCCAGCAGTTTCACTAGCGCAGATACGCAGTATTTT. This codes for CASSFTSADTQYF.

This clone was seen only a few times. This rearrangement joins TRBV6-5 to TRBJ2-3, with a possible D match to TRBD2 (5 bases). The CDR3 runs 13 residues. CDR1 is MNHEY and CDR2 is SVGAGI in the germline V gene. V lost 0 bases and J lost 5, with 6 bases in between. CDR3 DNA sequence: TGTGCCAGCAGTTACTCCCGGGGAGATACGCAGTATTTT. Protein: CASSYSRGDTQYF.

V gene TRBV5-1 combines with J gene TRBJ2-7; 10 nucleotides agree with TRBD1. The V and J ends lost 4 bases and 5 bases, in that order; junction bases with no gene match: 9. Germline V CDR1 and CDR2: SGHRS, YFSETQ. The CDR3 is 15 residues long. CDR3 protein: CASSRQTGGFDEQYF. The CDR3 bases are TGCGCCAGCAGCAGACAGACAGGGGGCTTCGACGAGCAGTACTTC.

The chain recombines TRBV7-2 with TRBJ2-7, with D possibly TRBD2 on 7 matching bases. There are 16 residues in the CDR3. Trimming removed 5 bases at V and 4 bases at J, with 21 bases between. The germline V gene has CDR1 SGHTA and CDR2 FQGNSA. CDR3 residues: CASSKGGAGAAYEQYF. The CDR3 coding sequence is TGTGCCAGCAGCAAAGGGGGTGCGGGGGCGGCTTACGAGCAGTACTTC. The full variable domain, its missing parts supplied by reference TRBV7-2 and TRBJ2-7, is GAGVSQSPSNKVTEKGKDVELRCDPISGHTALYWYRQSLGQGLEFLIYFQGNSAPDKSGLPSDRFSAERTGGSVSTLTIQRTQQEDSAVYLCASSKGGAGAAYEQYFGPGTRLTVT.

Of note for this clone: A far bigger clonotype differs at one base, so this is likely a read error. The same CDR3 arises from other DNA sequences in this sample as well. The chain joins TRBV6-6 to TRBJ1-2; 7 nucleotides line up with TRBD1. CDR1 is MNHNY, CDR2 SVGAGI, per germline (reference sequence). The CDR3 totals 15 residues. The CDR3 is CASSFAAQGHYGYTF. CDR3 DNA: TGTGCCAGCAGTTTTGCGGCACAGGGGCACTATGGCTATACCTTC.

CDR3 in amino acids: CASSLGAWTSGGTDTQYF. The CDR3 DNA is TGTGCCAGCAGCTTAGGCGCCTGGACTAGCGGGGGCACAGATACGCAGTATTTT. The chain uses TRBV7-3 and TRBJ2-3, with TRBD2 identical over 12 bases. The CDR3 has 18 residues. With 2 bases clipped from V and 1 base from J, the junction kept 7 bases outside the gene matches. Germline CDR1 and CDR2: SGHTA and FQGTGA.

This clone was counted a single time. The chain recombines TRBV5-1 with TRBJ1-6; no clear D. V lost 0 bases and J 4 bases, leaving 11 bases between the germline ends. The CDR3 length is 16 residues. Germline V gene sequence: CDR1 SGHRS, CDR2 YFSETQ. The CDR3: CASSLAADNYNSPLHF. For the CDR3, the DNA is TGCGCCAGCAGCTTGGCCGCCGACAATTATAATTCACCCCTCCACTTT.

By share, this clone counts as medium-sized. The chain couples TRBV12-5 to TRBJ1-2; weak D call: TRBD1 (6 bases). CDR3 length: 14 residues. Trimming took 1 base from V and 6 from J, leaving 12 bases between them. The V gene's germline CDR1 is LGHNT and CDR2 FRNRAP. CDR3 protein: CASGLGSDSHGYTF. Written as DNA, the CDR3 is TGTGCTAGTGGTTTGGGGTCGGACAGTCATGGCTACACCTTC.

A note on this clone: Other DNA sequences in the sample encode the same CDR3. CDR3 in amino acids: CASRGGSNQPQHF. CDR3 DNA: TGTGCCAGCAGGGGGGGTAGCAATCAGCCCCAGCATTTT. This chain connects TRBV6-5 to TRBJ1-5, with TRBD1 as a possible D gene (5 bases). In germline, CDR1 is MNHEY, CDR2 SVGAGI. Trimming took 6 bases from V and 0 from J, leaving 6 bases between them. The length of the CDR3 is 13 residues.

This clone came up a few times. The gene calls are TRBV7-6 and TRBJ1-1; D is unclear. This CDR3 has 14 residues. Germline V gives CDR1 SGHVS, CDR2 FNYEAQ. Trimming removed 5 bases from V and 3 bases from J, with 13 bases in between. CDR3 sequence (DNA): TGTGCCAGCAGCCCCTCTTCCGGTTACACTGAAGCTTTCTTT. Residues: CASSPSSGYTEAFF.

This clone was observed a few times. A clone one base away is much larger, so this may be a read error. The V call is TRBV7-2, the J call TRBJ1-2, with a weak D call TRBD1 (6 bases). V shed 1 base and J shed 4 bases, with 7 bases lying between them. Germline values: CDR1 SGHTA, CDR2 FQGNSA. CDR3 length equals 13 residues. This CDR3 reads CASSLEGGYGYTF. The CDR3 bases are TGTGCCAGCAGCTTAGAAGGGGGCTATGGCTACACCTTC.

The rearrangement joins TRBV7-9 to TRBJ2-4; D is unresolved. This CDR3 is built from 16 residues. V was shortened by 4 bases and J by 0 bases, with 13 bases between the two germline ends. Germline CDR1 reads SEHNR; CDR2 reads FQNEAQ (reference sequence). CDR3 amino acids: CASSSQDRLAKNIQYF. DNA of the CDR3: TGTGCCAGCAGCTCCCAGGACCGGCTAGCCAAAAACATTCAGTACTTC.